This TCR beta chain originates from a study of blood T cells in healthy people across ages (dated by TCRdb to between 2014 and 2016). Concerning the study at large: Template switching captured roughly one uniquely barcoded TCR beta cDNA molecule per two T cells in model experiments. Using deep sequencing normalized with unique cDNA molecular identifiers, the study measured how TCR beta repertoire diversity changes with age. The donors were split into four age groups: young (average around 15 years), middle-aged (roughly 42), aged (approximately 60) and long-lived (under 85). To avoid experimental bias, donors of different ages were spread randomly across the sequencing lanes. For two donors (one aged 18 to 30 and one aged 80 or older), the study analyzed two additional independent replicas of 1 million unique cDNA reads from the same blood draw. Overall study results and their limits: As age increased, observed TCR beta diversity per million T cells dropped in a roughly linear way, and a significant reduction was already evident by age 40. There was a strong correlation between observed TCR beta diversity and the percentage of naive T cells measured by flow cytometry. Because the CMV infection status of the donors was unknown, age-related changes in expanded clonotypes may potentially have been confounded. Total diversity estimates from one million sequenced T cells were considered lower bounds and underestimates. The long-lived group showed more naive CD4+ T cells, fewer expanded clones and increased TCR diversity than the aged group, suggesting age selection. Since profiling was done on bulk unsorted PBMCs, naive and antigen-experienced compartments could not be conclusively compared.

Receptor amplification or capture employed 5' RACE. The sequencer listed for this sample is Illumina HiSeq 2500. A second about 7 to 11 cycle PCR used a sample-barcoded 5' primer and a J-beta primer mix. A unique molecular identifier was introduced onto each TCR beta cDNA molecule by a template-switch 5' adaptor carrying 12 random nucleotides. At least 2.5 million CDR3-containing paired-end reads were obtained from each sample. First-strand cDNA was synthesized from all RNA with the Mint cDNA synthesis kit, primed by a TRBC-specific oligonucleotide. All cDNA was treated with uracil-DNA glycosylase and then went through a first 18-cycle PCR with the universal primers M1SS and BC2_uni_R. In the original analysis: Normalization of each sample was performed by random selection of 1 million high-quality reads, each carrying a distinct molecular identifier. Reads with shared molecular identifiers were discarded instead of being binned into consensus sequences. MiTCR, with a Q25 quality threshold and the strictest error-elimination algorithm, was used for CDR3 identification, clonotype clustering and error correction. Lower-bound total TCR beta diversity was estimated with a nonparametric unseen species model using Euler transformation. Starting from the raw public reads, TCRdb applied fastp trimming at Q25, assembled clones with MiXCR and retained in-frame beta chains. When rows share a CDR3 protein, they turn into one entry using the most common DNA and genes. TCRdb, not the authors, supplied the V and J calls. In all, the sample holds about 2 million distinct CDR3 sequences, and roughly 49% of those were seen once. The biggest ten clones account for roughly 2% of the sample.

From its cysteine to its phenylalanine, the CDR3 spans 15 amino acids. Only CDR3 DNA remains: 45 bases, in frame from the first base. Via the germline V gene, CDR1 is MDHEN and CDR2 SYDVKM. Trimming accounts for 4 bases at V and 10 bases at J, while the number of junction bases matched to no gene is 12. Remarks on this clonotype: This receptor's antigen is unknown. Per-nucleotide qualities are absent, and no much larger clonotype sits a single base away.

Donors were 35 to 40 systemically healthy Caucasian individuals from Russia aged roughly 6 to 90 years. Roughly 10 milliliters of peripheral blood were drawn from each donor into EDTA-treated Vacutainer tubes. Ficoll-Paque density-gradient centrifugation was used to isolate PBMCs, with at least 6.5 million per sample. Trizol reagent was used to extract total RNA from PBMCs, with at least 5.5 micrograms per sample. For every donor, an aliquot of PBMCs went through flow cytometry to measure the percentages of naive CD45RAhigh/CD27high T cells. Source material: blood. This receptor was obtained from a middle-aged woman in good health. The V gene is TRBV28 and the J gene is TRBJ1-1, and 10 bases in between align with TRBD1. The sequenced DNA: TGTGCCAGCAGTTCCTCACTTCGGACAGGGGGTCGAGCTTTCTTT. It is translated as CASSSSLRTGGRAFF.